Sequencing of this T cell receptor (beta chain) was carried out in a study of blood T cells in healthy people across ages. A note on this clonotype: Its antigen is currently unknown.

With a J-beta primer mix and a sample-barcoded 5' primer, a second PCR ran about 6 to 11 cycles. Through a template-switch adaptor with 12 random nucleotides, each cDNA molecule received a tag. TCRdb re-called the 5' RACE reads with MiXCR, one entry per CDR3 protein. Of around 1,000,000 distinct CDR3 sequences listed, approximately 25% are singletons. Study-level findings and limits: The fall in TCR beta diversity per million T cells was roughly linear with age.

The CDR3 covers 12 residues. Deletions cut 1 base from V and 7 bases from J, with 7 bases between. Germline CDR1 and CDR2: LGHDT and YNNKEL (reference sequence). These sequences were also reported in another study, on T cells of mothers and their children. That publication notes: The second PCR's M1S primer added sample barcodes and 2-4 random nucleotides.

This sequence was found in a girl between 2 and 10 years old in good health. The rearrangement uses TRBV3-1 and TRBJ2-5; D unresolved. What was sequenced was blood. Here the CDR3 reads CASSQGDGTQYF. The CDR3 DNA reads TGTGCCAGCAGCCAAGGAGACGGGACCCAGTACTTC.